This TCR beta chain appears in the sequencing data of a study of monozygotic twins with inflammatory bowel disease. The CDR3 sequence is 16 residues long. Researchers isolated total RNA from whole blood without sorting T cells. Researchers used template switching to add UMIs featuring a 6-nucleotide sample barcode. TCRalpha along with TCRbeta cDNA was subjected to two nested PCRs lasting 16 and 9 cycles. TCRdb derives one entry per CDR3 protein from the 5' RACE reads, leaving out DNA. Its table lists some 440,000 distinct CDR3 sequences. The chain is built from TRBV12-3 or TRBV12-4 and TRBJ2-2; TCRdb's D call of TRBD1 is untestable without DNA. The clonotype was recovered from a human donor with ulcerative colitis or Crohn's disease, or a healthy co-twin of an affected twin (not recorded which). Sequencing input: blood. The CDR3 sequence: CASTLRTGKNTGELFF.